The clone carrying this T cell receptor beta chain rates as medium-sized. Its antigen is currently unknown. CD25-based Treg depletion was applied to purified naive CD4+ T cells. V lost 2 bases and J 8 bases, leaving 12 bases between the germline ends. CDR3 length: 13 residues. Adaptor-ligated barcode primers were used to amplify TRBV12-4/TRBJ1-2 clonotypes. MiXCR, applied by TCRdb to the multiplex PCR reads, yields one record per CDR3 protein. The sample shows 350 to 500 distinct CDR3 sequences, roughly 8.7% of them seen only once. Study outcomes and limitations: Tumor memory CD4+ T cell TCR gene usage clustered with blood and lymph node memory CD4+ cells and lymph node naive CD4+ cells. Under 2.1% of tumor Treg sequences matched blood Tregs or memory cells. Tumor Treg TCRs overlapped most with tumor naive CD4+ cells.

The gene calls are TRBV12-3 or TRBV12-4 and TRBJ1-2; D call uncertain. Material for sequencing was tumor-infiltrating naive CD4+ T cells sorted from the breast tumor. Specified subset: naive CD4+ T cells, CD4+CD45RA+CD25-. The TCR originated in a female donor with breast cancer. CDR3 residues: CASSLPGRWGYTF. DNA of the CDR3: TGTGCCAGCAGTTTACCCGGGAGATGGGGCTACACCTTC.